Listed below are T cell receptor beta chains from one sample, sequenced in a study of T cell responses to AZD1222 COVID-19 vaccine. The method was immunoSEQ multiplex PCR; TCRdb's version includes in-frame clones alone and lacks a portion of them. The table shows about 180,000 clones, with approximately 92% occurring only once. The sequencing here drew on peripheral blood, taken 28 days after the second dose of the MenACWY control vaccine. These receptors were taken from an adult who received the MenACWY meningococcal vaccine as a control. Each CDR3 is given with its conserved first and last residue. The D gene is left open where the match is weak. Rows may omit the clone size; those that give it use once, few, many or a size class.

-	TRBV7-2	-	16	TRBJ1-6	CASSLAGQMPNSPLHF	TGTGCCAGCAGCTTAGCAGGCCAGATGCCCAATTCACCCCTCCACTTT
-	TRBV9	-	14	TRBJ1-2	CASSVGSGDYGYTF	TGTGCCAGCAGCGTAGGATCGGGGGACTATGGCTACACCTTC
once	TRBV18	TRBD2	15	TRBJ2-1	CASSPTGGFYNEQFF	TGTGCCAGCTCACCTACGGGGGGGTTTTACAATGAGCAGTTCTTC
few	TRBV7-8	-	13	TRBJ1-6	CASSLDHNSPLHF	TGTGCCAGCAGCCTTGATCATAATTCACCCCTCCACTTT
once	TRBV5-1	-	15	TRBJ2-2	CASSIRDTLTGELFF	TGCGCCAGCAGCATCCGGGACACCCTCACCGGGGAGCTGTTTTTT
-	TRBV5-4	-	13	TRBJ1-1	CASSLDQNTEAFF	TGTGCCAGCAGCTTGGACCAGAACACTGAAGCTTTCTTT
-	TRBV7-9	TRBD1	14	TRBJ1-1	CASSLRQGGAEAFF	TGTGCCAGCAGCTTAAGACAGGGGGGCGCTGAAGCTTTCTTT
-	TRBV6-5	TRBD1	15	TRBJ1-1	CASRIQGQLNTEAFF	TGTGCCAGCAGAATCCAGGGACAGTTGAACACTGAAGCTTTCTTT
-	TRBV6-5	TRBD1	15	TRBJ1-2	CASSYTGGFDYGYTF	TGTGCCAGCAGTTATACAGGGGGCTTCGACTATGGCTACACCTTC
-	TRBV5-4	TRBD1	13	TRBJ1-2	CASSSTGDYGYTF	TGTGCCAGCAGCTCCACAGGGGACTATGGCTACACCTTC
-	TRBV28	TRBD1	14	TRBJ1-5	CASSLNRGDQPQHF	TGTGCCAGCAGTTTAAACAGGGGGGATCAGCCCCAGCATTTT
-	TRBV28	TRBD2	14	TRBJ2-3	CASSLGTSPDTQYF	TGTGCCAGCAGTTTAGGGACTAGCCCAGATACGCAGTATTTT
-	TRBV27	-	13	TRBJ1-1	CASSPASGSEAFF	TGTGCCAGCAGTCCCGCGAGTGGGTCTGAAGCTTTCTTT
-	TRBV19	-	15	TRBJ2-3	CASSIGPWNTDTQYF	TGTGCCAGTAGTATTGGACCCTGGAACACAGATACGCAGTATTTT
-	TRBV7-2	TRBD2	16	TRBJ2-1	CASSLSGGLKGVVEFF	TGTGCCAGCAGCCTTAGCGGGGGGCTCAAGGGGGTCGTGGAGTTCTTC
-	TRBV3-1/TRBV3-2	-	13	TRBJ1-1	CASSQGSWTEAFF	TGTGCCAGCAGCCAAGGATCGTGGACTGAAGCTTTCTTT
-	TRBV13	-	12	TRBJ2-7	CASSPRLGEQYF	TGTGCCAGCAGCCCAAGACTGGGGGAGCAGTACTTC
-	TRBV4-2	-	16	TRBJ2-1	CASSQGQSSSYNEQFF	TGTGCCAGCAGCCAGGGACAATCGAGCTCCTACAATGAGCAGTTCTTC